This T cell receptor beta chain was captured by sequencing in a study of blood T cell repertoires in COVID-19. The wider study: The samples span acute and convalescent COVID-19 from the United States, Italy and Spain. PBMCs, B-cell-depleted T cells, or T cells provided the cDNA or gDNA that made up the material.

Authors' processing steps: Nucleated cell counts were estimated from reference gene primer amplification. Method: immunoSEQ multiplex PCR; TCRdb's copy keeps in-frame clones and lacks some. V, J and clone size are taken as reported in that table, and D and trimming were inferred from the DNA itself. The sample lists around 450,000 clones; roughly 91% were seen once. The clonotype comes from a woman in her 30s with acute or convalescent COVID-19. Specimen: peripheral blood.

CDR3 sequence (DNA): TGTGCCAGCAGCCAACTATCACTAGCGGCCCCTGATACGCAGTATTTT. The encoded protein is CASSQLSLAAPDTQYF. The chain joins TRBV14 to TRBJ2-3; 8 nucleotides line up with TRBD2. V shed 2 bases, J shed 6 bases, and the junction held 10 bases outside the gene matches. This CDR3 has 16 residues. From germline, CDR1 is SGHDN and CDR2 FVKESK. The full variable domain, with the rest looked up from reference TRBV14 and TRBJ2-3, is EAGVTQFPSHSVIEKGQTVTLRCDPISGHDNLYWYRRVMGKEIKFLLHFVKESKQDESGMPNNRFLAERTGGTYSTLKVQPAELEDSGVYFCASSQLSLAAPDTQYFGPGTRLTVL.